Listed below are T cell receptor beta chains from one sample, sequenced in a study of blood T cell repertoires in COVID-19. The protocol was immunoSEQ multiplex PCR, while the TCRdb copy is restricted to in-frame clones and leaves out a portion. There are around 110,000 clones in the sample; 80% to 85% occur only once, and about 4.5% lies in the top ten. Input material: peripheral blood. These receptor sequences come from a man aged 65-85 years with acute or convalescent COVID-19. Both conserved end residues are part of each CDR3. Fields, in order: clone size, D gene, J gene, V gene, CDR3 DNA, CDR3 protein. A D gene is named only where the DNA matches it firmly. Only some rows state a clone size, as once, few, many or a class for expanded clones.

>NA|NA|TRBJ1-5|TRBV19
TGTGCCAGTAGGTACCGGAGAGCTAGCAATCAGCCCCAGCATTTT
CASRYRRASNQPQHF
>NA|TRBD1|TRBJ1-6|TRBV3-1/TRBV3-2
TGTGCCAGCAGCCAAGAGACAGGGGGTAATTCACCCCTCCACTTT
CASSQETGGNSPLHF
>NA|NA|TRBJ2-3|TRBV5-1
TGCGCCAGCAGCTTGGGTCCGGGAGAGGCAGATACGCAGTATTTT
CASSLGPGEADTQYF
>NA|NA|TRBJ1-3|TRBV25-1
TGTGCCAGCAGCCGGGACTATGGAAACACCATATATTTT
CASSRDYGNTIYF
>NA|NA|TRBJ2-5|TRBV6-5
TGTGCCAGCAGTTACTGGGGGCCCAGGGAGACCCAGTACTTC
CASSYWGPRETQYF
>NA|TRBD1|TRBJ1-6|TRBV5-1
TGCGCCAGCAGCCGGGGACAGGGGGCCACCTATAATTCACCCCTCCACTTT
CASSRGQGATYNSPLHF
>NA|NA|TRBJ2-7|TRBV7-2
TGTGCCAGCAGCTTAAGCGGGCAGAACTACGAGCAGTACTTC
CASSLSGQNYEQYF
>NA|TRBD1|TRBJ1-4|TRBV10-3
TGTGCCACACGGGGTCGGACAGGGACTGAAAAACTGTTTTTT
CATRGRTGTEKLFF
>few|NA|TRBJ1-2|TRBV19
TGTGCCAGTAGGTCAGAGGGAATTTACGGCTACACCTTC
CASRSEGIYGYTF
>NA|TRBD1|TRBJ1-2|TRBV11-2
TGTGCCAGCAGCTCCGGACAGGACCTGGGCTACACCTTC
CASSSGQDLGYTF
>NA|TRBD1|TRBJ2-3|TRBV6-5
TGTGCCAGCAGCCCATGGACAGGAGCGGATACGCAGTATTTT
CASSPWTGADTQYF
>NA|TRBD1|TRBJ1-6|TRBV7-3
TGTGCCAGCAGCTCCGACCCTCCCGGGACAGGGGGCCGGAGTTCACCCCTCCACTTT
CASSSDPPGTGGRSSPLHF
>NA|TRBD1|TRBJ2-2|TRBV3-1/TRBV3-2
TGTGCCAGCAGTCGCGGGGACAGGGGGACCGGGGAGCTGTTTTTT
CASSRGDRGTGELFF
>NA|NA|TRBJ1-1|TRBV4-1
TGCGCCAGCAGCCCCCCTAGCGGGGGCACTGAAGCTTTCTTT
CASSPPSGGTEAFF
>NA|TRBD1|TRBJ2-1|TRBV7-9
TGTGCCAGCAGCTTAACAGGGGCCGCCTACAATGAGCAGTTCTTC
CASSLTGAAYNEQFF
>few|NA|TRBJ1-1|TRBV2
TGTGCCAGCACGTCACGGGAGGAGGCCTTTGGGAGCACTGAAGCTTTCTTT
CASTSREEAFGSTEAFF
>NA|TRBD1|TRBJ1-2|TRBV9
TGTGCCAGCAGCGTAGATACAGGGGAGTACTATGGCTACACCTTC
CASSVDTGEYYGYTF
>few|TRBD1|TRBJ1-4|TRBV27
TGTGCCAGCAGTTTAGGGGATACAGGGGCAAGGACTAATGAAAAACTGTTTTTT
CASSLGDTGARTNEKLFF